Below are 21 T cell receptor beta chains sequenced from a single sample in a study of CD8 T cells in ankylosing spondylitis. General observations from the study: Seemingly characteristic of ankylosing spondylitis blood was a TCR beta motif consisting of several highly homologous variants.

TCRdb recomputed calls from the 5' RACE reads with MiXCR, one row per CDR3 protein. The data hold approximately 550,000 distinct CDR3 sequences, with more than 9.5% observed a single time. Their specific antigens are unknown. The sample was blood, either unsorted or a sorted T cell fraction (not recorded which). Source of these receptors: a male donor with ankylosing spondylitis.

This clonotype was counted between two and nine times. The chain has TRBV18 and TRBJ2-2, with 9 bases lining up with TRBD1. Germline V CDR1 and CDR2: KGHSH, LQKENI. With 6 bases clipped from V and 4 bases from J, the junction kept 12 bases outside the gene matches. This CDR3 has 17 amino acids. CDR3 amino acids: CASSQSAGTGITGELFF. The DNA for the CDR3 is TGTGCCAGCTCTCAATCGGCCGGGACAGGGATCACCGGGGAGCTGTTTTTT.

CDR3 nucleotides: TGTGCCAGCAGTGAAGCGGGGACAGGGGCTAACTATGGCTACACCTTC. Protein: CASSEAGTGANYGYTF. The chain is built from TRBV2 and TRBJ1-2; 10 bases match TRBD1. The CDR3 is made up of 16 amino acids. Germline assignment: CDR1 SNHLY and CDR2 FYNNEI. V lost 0 bases, J lost 0 bases, and 1 base stayed unmatched.

This chain uses TRBV20-1 with TRBJ2-7; TRBD2 matches at 8 bases. V shed 6 bases and J 1 base; nucleotides not matched to a gene: 14. CDR1 DFQATT and CDR2 SNEGSKA come from the germline V gene (reference sequence). The CDR3 is made up of 16 amino acids. CDR3 DNA sequence: TGCAGTGCCTCATCTCCGTCGGGACTAGGATCCTACGAGCAGTACTTC. Amino acids: CSASSPSGLGSYEQYF.

This clonotype was found a few times. V usage is TRBV5-1 and J usage is TRBJ2-4; 7 bases agree with TRBD2. Germline values: CDR1 SGHRS, CDR2 YFSETQ. The J segment lost 2 bases and the V segment lost 2 bases, leaving 7 bases of the junction unmatched. The CDR3 runs 16 residues. The CDR3: CASSLGAGLTKNIQYF. The CDR3 DNA reads TGCGCCAGCAGCTTAGGAGCGGGACTCACCAAAAACATTCAGTACTTC.

A few counts support this clonotype. This chain joins TRBV7-9 and TRBJ1-1; D possibly corresponds to TRBD1 (5 bases). This CDR3 comprises 13 residues. V gave up 5 bases and J gave up 5 bases, with 12 bases separating them. Per germline, CDR1 SEHNR and CDR2 FQNEAQ (reference sequence). In nucleotides, the CDR3 is TGTGCCAGCAGCGGAGGTGGGGGTACTGAAGCTTTCTTT. Encoded protein: CASSGGGGTEAFF.

This clonotype was observed a handful of times. The gene calls are TRBV6-2 or TRBV6-3 and TRBJ2-7, with 7 positions matching TRBD1. The CDR3 loop spans 13 amino acids. The ends lost 5 bases at V and 3 bases at J; junction bases unmatched: 4. CDR1 is MNHEY, CDR2 SVGEGT, per germline. The CDR3 reads CASSRQGNYEQYF. The CDR3 bases are TGTGCCAGCAGTCGACAGGGAAACTACGAGCAGTACTTC.

In this sample, this clonotype turned up a few times. The chain carries TRBV29-1 and TRBJ1-2, with TRBD1 identical over 7 bases. Unmatched junction bases numbered 6, after V lost 4 bases and J lost 4 bases. This CDR3 region has 13 residues. Germline-derived CDR1 and CDR2 are SQVTM and ANQGSEA. The CDR3 sequence: CSVVRGAGYGYTF. The CDR3 coding sequence is TGCAGCGTTGTCAGGGGGGCCGGCTATGGCTACACCTTC.

This clonotype was counted ten times or more. The V call is TRBV5-1, the J call TRBJ2-7; 9 bases line up with TRBD1. Germline V gives CDR1 SGHRS, CDR2 YFSETQ. The CDR3 runs to 13 residues. V lost 4 bases, J lost 3 bases, and 2 bases stayed unmatched. CDR3 sequence: CASSRGQGYEQYV. The CDR3, as DNA: TGCGCCAGCAGCCGGGGACAGGGCTACGAGCAGTACGTC.

This clonotype showed up many times. This chain links TRBV5-1 with TRBJ2-7, with D uncertain. This CDR3 has 13 amino acids. Germline CDR1 SGHRS, CDR2 YFSETQ. V was clipped by 4 bases and J by 4 bases, with 12 bases between them. The CDR3 loop is CASSPLGLYEQYF. DNA for the CDR3: TGCGCCAGCAGCCCGCTTGGCCTATACGAGCAGTACTTC.

This clonotype has only a few counts. J is TRBJ2-7 and V is TRBV5-1, with D perhaps assigned TRBD1 or TRBD2 (5 bases each). Germline V CDR1 and CDR2: SGHRS, YFSETQ. V lost 2 bases to trimming and J lost 5 bases, with 11 bases between them. This CDR3 has 13 residues. The CDR3, as DNA: TGCGCCAGCAGCTTCCACCGGGGCGACGAGCAGTACTTC. The encoded protein is CASSFHRGDEQYF.

V is TRBV5-1 and J is TRBJ1-2; D is undetermined. The length of the CDR3 is 18 residues. Deletions cut 0 bases from V and 5 bases from J, with 23 bases between. Germline V gene lookup returns CDR1 SGHRS and CDR2 YFSETQ. The CDR3 here is CASSLVVDSWTGPYGYTF. CDR3 coding DNA: TGCGCCAGCAGCTTGGTGGTCGACTCCTGGACGGGTCCTTATGGCTACACCTTC. The full variable domain, rest sourced from reference TRBV5-1 and TRBJ1-2, is KAGVTQTPRYLIKTRGQQVTLSCSPISGHRSVSWYQQTPGQGLQFLFEYFSETQRNKGNFPGRFSGRQFSNSRSEMNVSTLELGDSALYLCASSLVVDSWTGPYGYTFGSGTRLTVV.

This clonotype has more than one count but fewer than ten. The chain recombines TRBV11-2 with TRBJ2-3; D is unclear. The CDR3 consists of 14 residues. CDR1 and CDR2 (germline): SGHAT, FQNNGV. Trimming left V 8 bases short and J 9 bases short, with 21 bases between. The chain's CDR3 is CASSPPGPASTQYF. DNA for the CDR3: TGTGCCAGCTCACCCCCGGGCCCCGCCAGCACGCAGTATTTT.

This clonotype occurred many times. This rearrangement joins TRBV11-2 to TRBJ2-1; 16 bases align to TRBD2. Trimming cost V 3 bases and J 5 bases; bases outside gene matches: 7. The germline gives CDR1 SGHAT, CDR2 FQNNGV. The CDR3 extends over 18 amino acids. CDR3 nucleotides: TGTGCCAGCAGCTTTAGGGGACTAGCGGGAGGGCCCCACAATGAGCAGTTCTTC. Residues: CASSFRGLAGGPHNEQFF.

This clonotype was found a few times. V is TRBV6-5 and J is TRBJ1-5; perhaps TRBD1 as D (6 bases). The CDR3 loop spans 17 amino acids. V lost 2 bases to trimming and J lost 2 bases, with 16 bases between them. The germline V gene has CDR1 MNHEY and CDR2 SVGAGI. The CDR3 bases are TGTGCCAGCAGTTACCGTTTGGGGGGCTCGGGCAATCAGCCCCAGCATTTT. Its translation is CASSYRLGGSGNQPQHF.

The CDR3 is CATSGGPGTEAFF. Written as DNA, the CDR3 is TGCGCCACCTCCGGGGGGCCGGGCACTGAAGCTTTCTTT. This sequence joins TRBV5-1 and TRBJ1-1, with TRBD1 as a possible D gene (6 bases). The CDR3 has 13 amino acids. Trimming removed 9 bases from V and 4 bases from J, with 16 bases in between. Germline loops: CDR1 SGHRS, CDR2 YFSETQ. The entire variable domain, with the rest obtained from reference TRBV5-1 and TRBJ1-1, is as follows: KAGVTQTPRYLIKTRGQQVTLSCSPISGHRSVSWYQQTPGQGLQFLFEYFSETQRNKGNFPGRFSGRQFSNSRSEMNVSTLELGDSALYLCATSGGPGTEAFFGQGTRLTVV.

The chain carries TRBV20-1 and TRBJ2-3, with 8 bases lining up with TRBD2. Trimming at V came to 0 bases and at J to 1 base, leaving 12 bases not matched to a gene. Per the germline V gene, CDR1 is DFQATT and CDR2 is SNEGSKA (reference sequence). This CDR3 has 18 residues. CDR3 in amino acids: CSARDPAGEEFGTDTQYF. The CDR3 DNA reads as TGCAGTGCTAGAGATCCAGCGGGAGAGGAGTTTGGCACAGATACGCAGTATTTT.

This chain links TRBV11-2 with TRBJ2-2, with 12 positions matching TRBD2. From germline, CDR1 is SGHAT and CDR2 FQNNGV. This CDR3 region has 15 residues. V shed 8 bases and J 2 bases; nucleotides not matched to a gene: 3. The CDR3 DNA sequence: TGTGCCAGCGTAGGACTAGCGGGAAACACCGGGGAGCTGTTTTTT. Residues: CASVGLAGNTGELFF. Variable domain in full (rest from reference TRBV11-2 and TRBJ2-2): EAGVAQSPRYKIIEKRQSVAFWCNPISGHATLYWYQQILGQGPKLLIQFQNNGVVDDSQLPKDRFSAERLKGVDSTLKIQPAKLEDSAVYLCASVGLAGNTGELFFGEGSRLTVL.

This clonotype has just a few counts. V gene TRBV5-1 combines with J gene TRBJ1-6; tentative D call: TRBD1 (6 bases). The CDR3 is 14 residues long. CDR1 is SGHRS, CDR2 YFSETQ, per germline. The V gene lost 4 bases and the J gene lost 10 bases, with 15 bases spanning the gap. Written as DNA, the CDR3 is TGCGCCAGCAGCCTGGAATCCGGGGGCTCACCCCTCCACTTT. Translated, it gives CASSLESGGSPLHF. The entire variable domain, with the rest obtained from reference TRBV5-1 and TRBJ1-6, is as follows: KAGVTQTPRYLIKTRGQQVTLSCSPISGHRSVSWYQQTPGQGLQFLFEYFSETQRNKGNFPGRFSGRQFSNSRSEMNVSTLELGDSALYLCASSLESGGSPLHFGNGTRLTVT.

This clonotype was found many times. The gene calls are TRBV5-6 and TRBJ1-2; D not resolved. V was cut by 0 bases and J by 2 bases, with 8 bases left in between. The germline V gene has CDR1 SGHDT and CDR2 YYEEEE. The CDR3 loop spans 14 amino acids. CDR3 in amino acids: CASSLVLVNYGYTF. The DNA of the CDR3 is TGTGCCAGCAGCTTGGTTCTCGTAAACTATGGCTACACCTTC. The full variable domain, completed using reference TRBV5-6 and TRBJ1-2, is DAGVTQSPTHLIKTRGQQVTLRCSPKSGHDTVSWYQQALGQGPQFIFQYYEEEERQRGNFPDRFSGHQFPNYSSELNVNALLLGDSALYLCASSLVLVNYGYTFGSGTRLTVV.

The rearrangement uses TRBV19 and TRBJ1-6; 7 positions agree with TRBD1. V lost 5 bases to trimming and J lost 10 bases; unmatched junction nucleotides: 8. The germline V gene has CDR1 LNHDA and CDR2 SQIVND (reference sequence). This CDR3 spans 14 amino acids. The CDR3 region has the DNA TGTGCCAGTAGTCTACGACAGGGTCGATCACCCCTCCACTTT. It translates to CASSLRQGRSPLHF.

This clonotype showed up just a few times. J is TRBJ1-1 and V is TRBV12-3 or TRBV12-4, with D unresolved. Between the trimmed V and J ends, which lost 3 bases and 2 bases, there was a span of 10 bases. The CDR3 length is 14 residues. The CDR3 nucleotides read TGTGCCAGCAGTTTGGACGCTAGAAACACTGAAGCTTTCTTT. Amino acids: CASSLDARNTEAFF.